The following is a T cell receptor beta chain sequence with its context. Sequencing was performed with immunoSEQ multiplex PCR; in TCRdb, only in-frame clones are kept and a portion is missing. The table includes 90,000 to 100,000 clones, approximately 92% detected once. The data belong to a study of T cell changes during pregnancy in multiple sclerosis. This CDR3 has 14 residues. The germline gives CDR1 MNHEY, CDR2 SVGAGI. Trimming cost V 8 bases and J 3 bases, with 16 bases left between them. Sequencing used peripheral blood, obtained in the first trimester of pregnancy. This TCR derives from a female donor with multiple sclerosis, enrolled in a pregnancy study. The V call is TRBV6-5, the J call TRBJ1-1; D perhaps matches TRBD1 (6 bases). The CDR3 DNA reads TGTGCCAGCGGCGGGGGGGCCGGGGACACTGAAGCTTTCTTT. Protein: CASGGGAGDTEAFF.